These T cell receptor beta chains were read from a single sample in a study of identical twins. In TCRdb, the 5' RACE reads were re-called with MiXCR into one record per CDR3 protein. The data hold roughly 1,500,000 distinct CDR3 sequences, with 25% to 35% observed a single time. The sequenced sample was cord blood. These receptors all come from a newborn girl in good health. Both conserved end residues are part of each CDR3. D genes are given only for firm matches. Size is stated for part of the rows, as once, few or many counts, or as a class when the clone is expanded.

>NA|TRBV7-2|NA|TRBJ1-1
CASSLMGVMNTEAFF
TGTGCCAGCAGCTTGATGGGGGTGATGAACACTGAAGCTTTCTTT
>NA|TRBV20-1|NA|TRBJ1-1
CSAVRHLNTEAFF
TGCAGTGCTGTCCGACACCTCAACACTGAAGCTTTCTTT
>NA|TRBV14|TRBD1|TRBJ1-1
CASSQIGQGPEAFF
TGTGCCAGCAGCCAGATAGGACAGGGCCCTGAAGCTTTCTTT
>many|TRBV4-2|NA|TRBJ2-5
CASSQDSVQETQYF
TGTGCCAGCAGCCAAGACAGCGTTCAAGAGACCCAGTACTTC
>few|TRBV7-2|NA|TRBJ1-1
CASSLVGGDITEAFF
TGTGCCAGCAGCTTAGTAGGGGGAGACATCACTGAAGCTTTCTTT
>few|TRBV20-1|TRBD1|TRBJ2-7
CSATVTGAYEQYF
TGCAGTGCTACTGTGACAGGGGCCTACGAGCAGTACTTC
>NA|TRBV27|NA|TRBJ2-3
CASSLTTPADTQYF
TGTGCCAGCAGTTTAACCACTCCGGCAGATACGCAGTATTTT
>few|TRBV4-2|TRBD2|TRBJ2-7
CASSQTTSGRSEQYF
TGTGCCAGCAGCCAAACGACTAGCGGGAGATCCGAGCAGTACTTC
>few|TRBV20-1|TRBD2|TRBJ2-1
CSALPLAGSGNEQFF
TGCAGTGCCTTACCCCTAGCGGGGTCGGGCAATGAGCAGTTCTTC
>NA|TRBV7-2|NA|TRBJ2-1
CASSWGARYNEQFF
TGTGCCAGCAGCTGGGGGGCGCGCTACAATGAGCAGTTCTTC
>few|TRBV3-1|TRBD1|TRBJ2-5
CASSRRTGGSETQYF
TGTGCCAGCAGCCGCCGGACAGGAGGATCAGAGACCCAGTACTTC
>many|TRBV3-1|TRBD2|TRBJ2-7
CASSRAGTRYEQYF
TGTGCCAGCAGCCGCGCTGGGACTAGGTACGAGCAGTACTTC
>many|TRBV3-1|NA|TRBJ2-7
CASSKGLSYEQYF
TGTGCCAGCAGCAAAGGTCTCTCCTACGAGCAGTACTTC
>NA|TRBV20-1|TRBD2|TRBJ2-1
CSASSSGRAWQFF
TGCAGTGCTAGTTCTAGCGGGAGGGCCTGGCAGTTCTTC
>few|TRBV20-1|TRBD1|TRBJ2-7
CSARTGDSYEQYF
TGCAGTGCTAGGACAGGGGATTCCTACGAGCAGTACTTC
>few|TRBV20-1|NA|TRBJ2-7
CSAPRASYEQYF
TGCAGTGCTCCCAGGGCCTCCTACGAGCAGTACTTC
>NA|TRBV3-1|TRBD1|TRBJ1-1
CASSQQGGRTEAFF
TGTGCCAGCAGCCAACAGGGGGGGAGGACTGAAGCTTTCTTT